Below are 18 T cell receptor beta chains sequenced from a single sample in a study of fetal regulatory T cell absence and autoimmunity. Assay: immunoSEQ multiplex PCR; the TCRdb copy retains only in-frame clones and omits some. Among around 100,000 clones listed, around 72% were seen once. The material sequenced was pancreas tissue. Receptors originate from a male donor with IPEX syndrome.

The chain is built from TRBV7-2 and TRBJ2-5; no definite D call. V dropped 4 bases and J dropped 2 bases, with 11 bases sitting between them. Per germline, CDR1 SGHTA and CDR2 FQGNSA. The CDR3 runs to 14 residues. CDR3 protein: CASSSEYSQETQYF. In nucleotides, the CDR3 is TGTGCCAGCAGCTCGGAATATTCTCAAGAGACCCAGTACTTC.

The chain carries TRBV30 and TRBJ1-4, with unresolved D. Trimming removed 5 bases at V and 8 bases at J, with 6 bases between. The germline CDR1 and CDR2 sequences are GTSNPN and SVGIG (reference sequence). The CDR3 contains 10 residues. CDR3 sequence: CAWGHEKLFF. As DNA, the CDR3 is TGTGCCTGGGGGCACGAAAAACTGTTTTTT. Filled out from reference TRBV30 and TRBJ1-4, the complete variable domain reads SQTIHQWPATLVQPVGSPLSLECTVEGTSNPNLYWYRQAAGRGLQLLFYSVGIGQISSEVPQNLSASRPQDRQFILSSKKLLLSDSGFYLCAWGHEKLFFGSGTQLSVL.

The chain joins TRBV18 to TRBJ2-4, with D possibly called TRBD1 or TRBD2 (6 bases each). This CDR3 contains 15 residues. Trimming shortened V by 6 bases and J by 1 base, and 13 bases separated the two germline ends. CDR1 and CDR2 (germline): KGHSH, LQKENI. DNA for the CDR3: TGTGCCAGCTCCCCAAAAGGGGGGGCCAAAAACATTCAGTACTTC. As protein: CASSPKGGAKNIQYF.

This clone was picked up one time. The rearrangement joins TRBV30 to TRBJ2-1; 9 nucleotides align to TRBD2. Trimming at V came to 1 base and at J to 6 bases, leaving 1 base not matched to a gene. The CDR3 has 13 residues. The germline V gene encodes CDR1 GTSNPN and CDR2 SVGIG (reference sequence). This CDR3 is CAWSGGRANEQFF. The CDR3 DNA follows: TGTGCCTGGAGTGGCGGGAGGGCCAATGAGCAGTTCTTC.

The CDR3 here is CASGTSGYEQYF. CDR3 sequence (DNA): TGTGCTAGTGGGACTAGCGGCTACGAGCAGTACTTC. This chain uses TRBV12-5 with TRBJ2-7, with TRBD2 identical over 9 bases. Germline V CDR1 and CDR2: LGHNT, FRNRAP. The CDR3 totals 12 residues. V trimming: 6 bases; J trimming: 3 bases; junction bases outside the gene matches: 0. The full variable domain, rest sourced from reference TRBV12-5 and TRBJ2-7, is DARVTQTPRHKVTEMGQEVTMRCQPILGHNTVFWYRQTMMQGLELLAYFRNRAPLDDSGMPKDRFSAEMPDATLATLKIQPSEPRDSAVYFCASGTSGYEQYFGPGTRLTVT.

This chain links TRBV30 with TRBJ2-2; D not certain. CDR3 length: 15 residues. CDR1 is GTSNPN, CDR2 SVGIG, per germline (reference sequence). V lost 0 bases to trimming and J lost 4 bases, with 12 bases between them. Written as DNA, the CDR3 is TGTGCCTGGAGTGTATCGGTAGTCTTCACCGGGGAGCTGTTTTTT. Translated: CAWSVSVVFTGELFF.

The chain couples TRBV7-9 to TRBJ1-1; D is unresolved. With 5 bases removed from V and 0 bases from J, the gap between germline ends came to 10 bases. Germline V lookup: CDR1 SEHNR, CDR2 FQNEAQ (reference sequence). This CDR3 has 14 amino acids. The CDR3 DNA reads TGTGCCAGCAGCCCTCACGACATGAACACTGAAGCTTTCTTT. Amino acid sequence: CASSPHDMNTEAFF.

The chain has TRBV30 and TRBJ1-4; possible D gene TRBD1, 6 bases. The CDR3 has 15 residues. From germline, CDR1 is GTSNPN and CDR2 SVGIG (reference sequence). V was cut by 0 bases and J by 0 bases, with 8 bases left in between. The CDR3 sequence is CAWSVGDTTNEKLFF. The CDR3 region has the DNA TGTGCCTGGAGTGTAGGGGACACAACTAATGAAAAACTGTTTTTT.

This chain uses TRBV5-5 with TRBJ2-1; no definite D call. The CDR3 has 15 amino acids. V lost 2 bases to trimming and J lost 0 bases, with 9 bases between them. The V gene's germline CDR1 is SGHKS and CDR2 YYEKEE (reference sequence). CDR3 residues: CASSLTLNSYNEQFF. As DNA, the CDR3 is TGTGCCAGCAGCTTAACCCTGAACTCCTACAATGAGCAGTTCTTC.

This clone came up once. The CDR3 DNA reads as TGTGCCAGTAGTATGCGGGGGGGCTCCTACAATGAGCAGTTCTTC. Translation gives CASSMRGGSYNEQFF. The V and J genes are TRBV19 and TRBJ2-1; 9 positions match TRBD2. V lost 3 bases, J lost 0 bases, and 0 bases stayed unmatched. The germline CDR1 and CDR2 sequences are LNHDA and SQIVND (reference sequence). This CDR3 is built from 15 residues.

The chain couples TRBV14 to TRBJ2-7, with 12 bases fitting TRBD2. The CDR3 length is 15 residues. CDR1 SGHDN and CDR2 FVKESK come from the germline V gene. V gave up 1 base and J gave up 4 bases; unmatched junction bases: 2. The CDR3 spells CASSQVTSGRYEQYF. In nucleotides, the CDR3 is TGTGCCAGCAGCCAAGTGACTAGCGGGAGATACGAGCAGTACTTC.

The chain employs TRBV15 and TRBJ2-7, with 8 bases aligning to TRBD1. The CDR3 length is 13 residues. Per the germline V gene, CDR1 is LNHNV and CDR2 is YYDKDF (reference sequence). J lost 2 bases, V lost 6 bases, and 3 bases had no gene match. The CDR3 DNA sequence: TGTGCCACCAGAGACAGGGGCGCCTACGAGCAGTACTTC. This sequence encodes CATRDRGAYEQYF.

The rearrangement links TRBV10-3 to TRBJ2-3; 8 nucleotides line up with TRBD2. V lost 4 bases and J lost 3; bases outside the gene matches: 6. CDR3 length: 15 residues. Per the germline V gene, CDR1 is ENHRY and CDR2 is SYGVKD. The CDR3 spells CAISAQREGTDTQYF. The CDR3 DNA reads TGTGCCATCAGTGCCCAACGGGAGGGGACAGATACGCAGTATTTT.

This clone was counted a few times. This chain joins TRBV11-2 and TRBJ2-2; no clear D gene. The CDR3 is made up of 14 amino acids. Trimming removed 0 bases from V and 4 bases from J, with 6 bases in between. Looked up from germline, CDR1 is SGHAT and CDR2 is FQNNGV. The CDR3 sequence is CASSLDRLTGELFF. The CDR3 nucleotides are TGTGCCAGCAGCTTAGATAGGCTCACCGGGGAGCTGTTTTTT. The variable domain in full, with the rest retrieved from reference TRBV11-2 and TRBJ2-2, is EAGVAQSPRYKIIEKRQSVAFWCNPISGHATLYWYQQILGQGPKLLIQFQNNGVVDDSQLPKDRFSAERLKGVDSTLKIQPAKLEDSAVYLCASSLDRLTGELFFGEGSRLTVL.

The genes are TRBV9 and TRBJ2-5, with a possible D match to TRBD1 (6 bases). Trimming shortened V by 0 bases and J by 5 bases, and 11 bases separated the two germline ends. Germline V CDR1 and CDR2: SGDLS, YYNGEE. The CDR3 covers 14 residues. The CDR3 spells CASSVGGGLETQYF. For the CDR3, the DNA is TGTGCCAGCAGCGTAGGTGGGGGCTTGGAGACCCAGTACTTC.

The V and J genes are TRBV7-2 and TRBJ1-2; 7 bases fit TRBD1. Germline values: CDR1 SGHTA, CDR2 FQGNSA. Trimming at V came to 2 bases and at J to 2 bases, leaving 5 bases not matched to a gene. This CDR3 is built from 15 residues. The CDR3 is CASSLIRGGNYGYTF. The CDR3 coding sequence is TGTGCCAGCAGCTTAATTAGAGGGGGCAACTATGGCTACACCTTC.

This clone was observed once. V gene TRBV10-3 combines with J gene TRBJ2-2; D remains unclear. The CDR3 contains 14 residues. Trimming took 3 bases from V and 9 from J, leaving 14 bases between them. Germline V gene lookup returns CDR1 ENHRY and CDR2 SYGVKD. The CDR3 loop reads CAISDPRLPRELFF. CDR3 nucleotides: TGTGCCATCAGTGACCCCCGTCTCCCCCGGGAGCTGTTTTTT.

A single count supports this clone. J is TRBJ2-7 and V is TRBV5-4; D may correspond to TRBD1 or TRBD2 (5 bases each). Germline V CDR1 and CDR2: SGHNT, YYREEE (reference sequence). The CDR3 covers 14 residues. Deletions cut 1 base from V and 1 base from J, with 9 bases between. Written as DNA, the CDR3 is TGTGCCAGCAGCTTGCGGGACGGTTCCTACGAGCAGTACTTC. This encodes CASSLRDGSYEQYF.